These 2 T cell receptor beta chains came from one sample sequenced in a study of T cell repertoires in cytomegalovirus infection. These receptors have no known antigen. Via MiXCR, TCRdb re-called the reads, giving one row per CDR3 protein. The table has approximately 600,000 distinct CDR3 sequences, around 40% seen once. This specimen consisted of cultured PBMCs, obtained from culture after CMV antigen stimulation. The source is a human donor in good health (CMV status not recorded). Some clones in this sample may be carry-over from other donors' samples.

This clonotype was seen a handful of times. The CDR3 region has the DNA TGCAGTGCCCTGGGTGCTGGGACAGGGGGCGCCCTGGGGGAAAAACTGTTTTTT. It codes for CSALGAGTGGALGEKLFF. The gene calls are TRBV20-1 and TRBJ1-4; 12 nucleotides line up with TRBD1. Trimming cost V 6 bases and J 8 bases; bases outside gene matches: 19. Looked up from germline, CDR1 is DFQATT and CDR2 is SNEGSKA (reference sequence). The CDR3 has 18 amino acids.

The V call is TRBV20-1, the J call TRBJ2-3; D perhaps matches TRBD2 (5 bases). Per germline, CDR1 DFQATT and CDR2 SNEGSKA (reference sequence). The CDR3 length is 13 residues. V lost 3 bases and J 4 bases, leaving 11 bases between the germline ends. CDR3 coding DNA: TGCAGTGCTAGGGGAGAGGGTGCAGATACGCAGTATTTT. It is translated as CSARGEGADTQYF.